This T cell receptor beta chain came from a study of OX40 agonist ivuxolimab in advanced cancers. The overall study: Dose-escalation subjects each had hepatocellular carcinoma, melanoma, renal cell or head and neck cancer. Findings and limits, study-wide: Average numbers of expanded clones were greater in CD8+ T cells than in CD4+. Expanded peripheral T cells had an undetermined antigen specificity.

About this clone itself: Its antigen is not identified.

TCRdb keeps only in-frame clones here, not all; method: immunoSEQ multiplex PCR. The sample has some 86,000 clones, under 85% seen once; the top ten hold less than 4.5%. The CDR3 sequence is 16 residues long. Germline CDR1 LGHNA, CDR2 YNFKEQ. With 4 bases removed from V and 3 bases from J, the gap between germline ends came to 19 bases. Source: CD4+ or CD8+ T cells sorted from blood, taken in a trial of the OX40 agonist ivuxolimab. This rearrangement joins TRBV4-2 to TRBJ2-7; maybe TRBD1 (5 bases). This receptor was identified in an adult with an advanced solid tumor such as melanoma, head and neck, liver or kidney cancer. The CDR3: CASSPSPGLTNYEQYF. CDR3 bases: TGTGCCAGCAGCCCGTCGCCAGGGCTAACGAACTACGAGCAGTACTTC.